Listed here are 15 T cell receptor beta chains from one sample, sequenced in a study of cytomegalovirus exposure and HLA in healthy donors (dated by TCRdb to about 2017). Libraries were constructed by the immunoSEQ multiplex PCR assay. For the multiplex PCR, a mixture combining 60 forward primers for TCR Vbeta segments and 13 reverse primers for TCR Jbeta segments was used. The table was pulled from immuneACCESS by TCRdb, which kept in-frame rearrangements only. Such tables lose some clones; where checked, under half of the loss comes from unresolved V genes, and the rest has no known cause. In this sample the table shows around 160,000 clones, approximately 79% of which occur a single time. Over 12% of the sample is taken by the ten largest. The sequenced sample consisted of PBMCs. The receptors derive from a man aged 45-65 years in good health and CMV-seropositive.

This sequence joins TRBV7-8 and TRBJ2-7; D is perhaps TRBD1 (6 bases). Germline CDR1 and CDR2: SGHVS and FQNEAQ. The V end lost 2 bases, the J end lost 4 bases, and 15 bases lay between the germline ends. The length of the CDR3 is 15 residues. In nucleotides, the CDR3 is TGTGCCAGCAGCTTATCCGCAGGGGCAATGTACGAGCAGTACTTC. Its translation: CASSLSAGAMYEQYF.

The chain's CDR3 is CASGFDGRTSGGTNTGELFF. DNA of the CDR3: TGTGCTAGTGGATTCGATGGTCGGACTAGCGGGGGGACAAACACCGGGGAGCTGTTTTTT. This chain uses TRBV12-5 with TRBJ2-2; TRBD2 aligns across 14 bases. CDR1 and CDR2 from the germline V gene are LGHNT and FRNRAP. This CDR3 spans 20 amino acids. The junction had 14 bases not matched to a gene; V was cut back by 6 bases and J by 2 bases.

This sequence joins TRBV13 and TRBJ1-2, with 8 bases matching TRBD1. The V segment lost 2 bases and the J segment 9 bases; nucleotides outside the gene matches: 11. Looked up from germline, CDR1 is PRHDT and CDR2 is FYEKMQ (reference sequence). The CDR3 runs to 15 residues. The DNA for the CDR3 is TGTGCCAGCAGCTTAAATACGGGGCAGGGGGCTAGCTACACCTTC. Translating it yields CASSLNTGQGASYTF.

The V and J genes are TRBV5-1 and TRBJ2-2, with 10 positions matching TRBD1. Germline-derived CDR1 and CDR2 are SGHRS and YFSETQ. This CDR3 is 16 amino acids long. J gave up 3 bases and V 0 bases, and 2 bases lay outside the gene matches. CDR3 loop: CASSLGDRGDTGELFF. The CDR3 nucleotides read TGCGCCAGCAGCTTGGGGGACAGGGGAGACACCGGGGAGCTGTTTTTT.

The chain employs TRBV9 and TRBJ2-2; 11 bases map to TRBD2. Germline V gene sequence: CDR1 SGDLS, CDR2 YYNGEE. This CDR3 has 17 amino acids. V dropped 3 bases and J dropped 3; count of bases not matched to a gene: 7. The CDR3 DNA sequence: TGTGCCAGCAGCGGAGGCCGGGGACTAGCGGACACCGGGGAGCTGTTTTTT. As protein: CASSGGRGLADTGELFF.

V and J are TRBV10-3 and TRBJ1-1; a weak D match, TRBD1 (6 bases). V lost 10 bases, J lost 1 base, and 13 bases lay in between. The V gene's germline CDR1 is ENHRY and CDR2 SYGVKD. This CDR3 has 13 amino acids. CDR3 protein: CATPARGNTEAFF. The DNA of the CDR3 is TGTGCCACCCCCGCCAGGGGGAACACTGAAGCTTTCTTT.

The chain employs TRBV19 and TRBJ1-4, with a weak D call TRBD1 (5 bases). CDR1 is LNHDA, CDR2 SQIVND, per germline (reference sequence). The CDR3 is made up of 13 amino acids. Between the trimmed V and J ends, which lost 11 bases and 8 bases, there was a span of 18 bases. CDR3 in amino acids: CAQGLGQKEKLFF. In DNA, the CDR3 is TGTGCCCAAGGGCTGGGGCAGAAGGAAAAACTGTTTTTT.

This clone was seen many times. The chain couples TRBV6-4 to TRBJ2-1; 12 bases are shared with TRBD2. CDR3 length equals 14 residues. Trimming at V came to 3 bases and at J to 8 bases, leaving 2 bases not matched to a gene. Germline-derived CDR1 and CDR2 are MRHNA and SNTAGT. The CDR3 DNA follows: TGTGCCAGCAGTGATTCTAGCGGGGGGGATGAGCAGTTCTTC. Its translation is CASSDSSGGDEQFF.

V usage is TRBV6-1 and J usage is TRBJ2-1, with 8 bases fitting TRBD2. Looked up from germline, CDR1 is MNHNS and CDR2 is SASEGT. The CDR3 sequence is 16 residues long. Trimming at V came to 3 bases and at J to 7 bases, leaving 11 bases not matched to a gene. The CDR3 nucleotides are TGTGCCAGCAGTGATCCCGGGGGGGTGGAGGGGAATGAGCAGTTCTTC. This translates into CASSDPGGVEGNEQFF.

The chain carries TRBV2 and TRBJ1-2; no firm D call. Trimming left V 4 bases short and J 2 bases short, with 11 bases between. Germline CDR1 and CDR2: SNHLY and FYNNEI. This CDR3 has 14 residues. For the CDR3, the DNA is TGTGCCAGCAGTGTTGGTGGGCCGAACTATGGCTACACCTTC. Its translation: CASSVGGPNYGYTF.

The J gene is TRBJ2-7, the V gene TRBV4-1; D is possibly TRBD2 (7 bases). Deletions cut 0 bases from V and 0 bases from J, with 9 bases between. CDR3 length: 15 residues. CDR1 and CDR2 from the germline V gene are MGHRA and YSYEKL. CDR3 nucleotides: TGCGCCAGCAGCCAAGATCGGGGGGCCTCCTACGAGCAGTACTTC. Protein product: CASSQDRGASYEQYF.

The V gene is TRBV5-6, the J gene TRBJ2-1; D might be TRBD2 (6 bases). Germline V CDR1 and CDR2: SGHDT, YYEEEE. V was pared by 4 bases and J by 7 bases, with 24 bases between. This CDR3 has 17 amino acids. CDR3 protein: CASSHTAGRDFTNEQFF. The CDR3 region has the DNA TGTGCCAGCAGCCATACGGCGGGGCGGGACTTTACGAATGAGCAGTTCTTC.

The CDR3, as DNA: TGTGCCAGCAGCGCAGGGGGCGAGAGGAACACCGGGGAGCTGTTTTTT. Amino acids: CASSAGGERNTGELFF. The chain couples TRBV7-9 to TRBJ2-2; 8 bases agree with TRBD1. Per the germline V gene, CDR1 is SEHNR and CDR2 is FQNEAQ (reference sequence). V shed 5 bases and J 1 base; nucleotides not matched to a gene: 6. There are 16 residues in the CDR3.

The chain combines TRBV6-6 with TRBJ2-1; TRBD2 matches 11 bases. Trimming at V came to 7 bases and at J to 5 bases, leaving 7 bases not matched to a gene. Per the germline V gene, CDR1 is MNHNY and CDR2 is SVGAGI (reference sequence). The CDR3 runs 15 residues. The CDR3 bases are TGTGCCAGCACGGTATTAGCGGGGGGGAACAATGAGCAGTTCTTC. It yields the protein CASTVLAGGNNEQFF.

The chain carries TRBV7-9 and TRBJ2-7; 7 nucleotides line up with TRBD1. Germline V gene sequence: CDR1 SEHNR, CDR2 FQNEAQ (reference sequence). This CDR3 comprises 14 residues. Trimming at V came to 7 bases and at J to 5 bases, leaving 11 bases not matched to a gene. DNA for the CDR3: TGTGCCAGCAACCCAGGCCGGCAGGGGGACGAGCAGTACTTC. Translation: CASNPGRQGDEQYF.